The next 27 T cell receptor beta chains were all read from a single sample in a study of cytomegalovirus exposure and HLA in healthy donors. Profiling relied on immunoSEQ multiplex PCR, and the TCRdb table lists in-frame clones only, not all of them. The sample lists fewer than 90,000 clones, 90% to 95% occurring once. The sample was PBMCs. The receptors shown here come from a woman aged 18-29 years in good health and CMV-seronegative.

This clone was picked up many times. The same CDR3 arises from other DNA sequences in this sample as well. The rearrangement links TRBV6-1 to TRBJ2-3; weak D call: TRBD1 (5 bases). This CDR3 comprises 15 residues. The germline gives CDR1 MNHNS, CDR2 SASEGT. The ends were cut back, 2 bases at V and 1 base at J, with 10 bases in the middle. In nucleotides, the CDR3 is TGTGCCAGCAGTGAAATTAGGGGCGGCACAGATACGCAGTATTTT. Translation gives CASSEIRGGTDTQYF.

This rearrangement joins TRBV5-6 to TRBJ2-2; 7 bases are shared with TRBD1. With 4 bases clipped from V and 3 bases from J, the junction kept 9 bases outside the gene matches. The CDR3 is 16 amino acids. Germline CDR1 reads SGHDT; CDR2 reads YYEEEE. CDR3 region: CASSLLGRGYTGELFF. The CDR3 DNA follows: TGTGCCAGCAGCCTTTTGGGCAGGGGGTACACCGGGGAGCTGTTTTTT.

The chain joins TRBV21-1 to TRBJ1-1. TRBV21-1 is shown as a pseudogene. The length of the CDR3 is 15 residues. As DNA, the CDR3 is TGTGCCGTTAGCAAGGGGTACGGCGGGGGCACTGAAGCTTTCTTT. Translated, it gives CAVSKGYGGGTEAFF.

The chain carries TRBV4-2 and TRBJ1-1; tentative D call: TRBD1 (5 bases). CDR3 size: 18 residues. V gave up 0 bases and J gave up 1 base, with 18 bases separating them. The V gene's germline CDR1 is LGHNA and CDR2 YNFKEQ. The CDR3 is CASSQDTTSLTGNTEAFF. The DNA of the CDR3 is TGTGCCAGCAGCCAAGACACGACCTCCCTCACAGGGAACACTGAAGCTTTCTTT.

This chain joins TRBV18 and TRBJ2-3; D is unclear. Germline V lookup: CDR1 KGHSH, CDR2 LQKENI. V gave up 3 bases and J gave up 6 bases, with 22 bases separating them. The CDR3 totals 17 residues. The CDR3 loop reads CASSPPRVSMHRDTQYF. Here the CDR3 DNA reads TGTGCCAGCTCACCCCCCCGGGTGTCGATGCATCGGGATACGCAGTATTTT. Filled out from reference TRBV18 and TRBJ2-3, the complete variable domain reads NAGVMQNPRHLVRRRGQEARLRCSPMKGHSHVYWYRQLPEEGLKFMVYLQKENIIDESGMPKERFSAEFPKEGPSILRIQQVVRGDSAAYFCASSPPRVSMHRDTQYFGPGTRLTVL.

The rearrangement joins TRBV15 to TRBJ1-3; possible D gene TRBD1, 6 bases. V lost 3 bases to trimming and J lost 0 bases, with 12 bases between them. CDR3 length equals 16 residues. Germline V gene sequence: CDR1 LNHNV, CDR2 YYDKDF (reference sequence). The CDR3: CATSRRQAHSGNTIYF. CDR3 in DNA: TGTGCCACCAGCAGGAGACAGGCGCACTCTGGAAACACCATATATTTT.

The chain is built from TRBV6-1 and TRBJ2-3; maybe TRBD1 (6 bases). There are 13 residues in the CDR3. Germline V lookup: CDR1 MNHNS, CDR2 SASEGT. V gave up 7 bases and J gave up 2 bases, with 10 bases separating them. The DNA of the CDR3 is TGTGCCAGCAATGGGGACATCACAGATACGCAGTATTTT. Its translation is CASNGDITDTQYF.

V usage is TRBV10-3 and J usage is TRBJ1-1; the match to TRBD1 covers 7 bases. This CDR3 is built from 13 residues. V gave up 6 bases and J gave up 5 bases; unmatched junction bases: 6. Germline CDR1 is ENHRY and CDR2 is SYGVKD. CDR3 sequence: CAIRITGETEAFF. The CDR3 DNA sequence: TGTGCCATCAGGATTACAGGGGAGACTGAAGCTTTCTTT.

This rearrangement joins TRBV19 to TRBJ1-5; D is perhaps TRBD1 (6 bases). V lost 2 bases and J 4 bases, leaving 9 bases between the germline ends. Germline CDR1 LNHDA, CDR2 SQIVND (reference sequence). This CDR3 has 14 residues. The CDR3 coding sequence is TGTGCCAGTAGTATATGGCAGGGGAATCAGCCCCAGCATTTT. Its translation: CASSIWQGNQPQHF.

J is TRBJ1-2 and V is TRBV7-8; TRBD1 agrees at 7 bases. The CDR3 is made up of 15 amino acids. Trimming took 1 base from V and 0 from J; bases not matched to a gene: 2. CDR1 and CDR2 (germline): SGHVS, FQNEAQ. For the CDR3, the DNA is TGTGCCAGCAGCTTAGGGGACAGAACTAACTATGGCTACACCTTC. Translation gives CASSLGDRTNYGYTF.

V and J are TRBV30 and TRBJ2-1, with TRBD2 identical over 9 bases. The CDR3 spans 14 residues. Germline V gives CDR1 GTSNPN, CDR2 SVGIG (reference sequence). V gave up 4 bases and J gave up 1 base; unmatched junction bases: 2. CDR3 bases: TGTGCCTGGAAGCGGGAGGTATCCTACAATGAGCAGTTCTTC. Its protein product is CAWKREVSYNEQFF.

The CDR3 loop reads CASSESRGGRHEQYF. The CDR3, as DNA: TGTGCCAGCAGCGAATCACGGGGCGGGAGGCATGAGCAGTACTTC. V and J are TRBV7-9 and TRBJ2-7; 8 nucleotides line up with TRBD2. V shed 5 bases, J shed 7 bases, and the junction held 13 bases outside the gene matches. Germline loops: CDR1 SEHNR, CDR2 FQNEAQ (reference sequence). The CDR3 contains 15 residues.

This rearrangement joins TRBV7-8 to TRBJ2-1; D is unresolved. The V and J ends lost 2 bases and 3 bases respectively, with 14 bases between them. The CDR3 runs to 16 residues. CDR1 and CDR2 (germline): SGHVS, FQNEAQ. CDR3 coding DNA: TGTGCCAGCAGCTTACTAGGCGGAACCAGCTACAATGAGCAGTTCTTC. This sequence encodes CASSLLGGTSYNEQFF.

The chain couples TRBV18 to TRBJ2-5, with D hard to call. Germline V gene sequence: CDR1 KGHSH, CDR2 LQKENI. V was pared by 1 base and J by 5 bases, with 8 bases between. The CDR3 is 13 residues long. As DNA, the CDR3 is TGTGCCAGCTCACCACTGGAGATGGAGACCCAGTACTTC. Amino acid sequence: CASSPLEMETQYF.

The rearrangement joins TRBV18 to TRBJ2-3; D is perhaps TRBD1 (5 bases). The germline V and J ends were trimmed by 3 bases and 6 bases, with 13 bases remaining between them. The CDR3 spans 14 residues. Germline CDR1 reads KGHSH; CDR2 reads LQKENI. The CDR3 DNA sequence: TGTGCCAGCTCACCGGACGTCAACAGGGATACGCAGTATTTT. The encoded protein is CASSPDVNRDTQYF.

The rearrangement links TRBV7-9 to TRBJ1-5; a weak D match, TRBD1 (6 bases). V was trimmed by 5 bases and J by 6 bases, leaving 11 bases between them. Looked up from germline, CDR1 is SEHNR and CDR2 is FQNEAQ (reference sequence). The CDR3 has 13 residues. In nucleotides, the CDR3 is TGTGCCAGCAGCCTGATCAGGGGTCAGCCCCAGCATTTT. Its translation: CASSLIRGQPQHF.

The rearrangement links TRBV6-1 to TRBJ2-3; possibly TRBD1 for D (5 bases). CDR1 MNHNS and CDR2 SASEGT come from the germline V gene. Trimming left V 5 bases short and J 4 bases short, with 13 bases between. The CDR3 contains 14 residues. The CDR3 DNA reads as TGTGCCAGCAGTCCAGGGATGAGCGCAGATACGCAGTATTTT. The encoded protein is CASSPGMSADTQYF.

The chain carries TRBV4-3 and TRBJ2-5, with 7 nucleotides matching TRBD2. Germline V gene lookup returns CDR1 LGHNA and CDR2 YSLEER. The CDR3 is made up of 15 amino acids. Trimming removed 0 bases from V and 7 bases from J; junction bases left unmatched: 8. In DNA form, the CDR3 reads TGCGCCAGCAGCCAAGACAGGGAGGGCGGCGGGACCCAGTACTTC. Protein: CASSQDREGGGTQYF.

The CDR3 bases are TGTGCCATCAGTGACCTGGCTGGTAGCGCCAAGAATGAGCAGTTCTTC. Translation gives CAISDLAGSAKNEQFF. The V and J genes are TRBV10-3 and TRBJ2-1; the D gene is possibly TRBD2 (5 bases). Trimming shortened V by 3 bases and J by 7 bases, and 19 bases separated the two germline ends. Germline loops: CDR1 ENHRY, CDR2 SYGVKD. CDR3 length: 16 residues.

Only one count was recorded for this clone. The rearrangement links TRBV20-1 to TRBJ1-1; D not resolved. This CDR3 contains 11 residues. The germline CDR1 and CDR2 sequences are DFQATT and SNEGSKA (reference sequence). The V end lost 3 bases, the J end lost 7 bases, and 9 bases lay between the germline ends. The CDR3 DNA follows: TGCAGTGCTAGGGGTTACAGTGAAGCTTTCTTT. The encoded protein is CSARGYSEAFF.

The chain joins TRBV6-1 to TRBJ2-1; 7 nucleotides align to TRBD1. J lost 4 bases, V lost 3 bases, and 6 bases had no gene match. Germline V gene lookup returns CDR1 MNHNS and CDR2 SASEGT. The CDR3 runs to 15 residues. The CDR3 spells CASSDQGGDYNEQFF. The CDR3 DNA sequence: TGTGCCAGCAGTGATCAAGGGGGCGATTACAATGAGCAGTTCTTC.

V and J are TRBV2 and TRBJ2-3, with 8 bases aligning to TRBD2. CDR1 and CDR2 (germline): SNHLY, FYNNEI. The CDR3 runs to 18 residues. Trimming cost V 9 bases and J 3 bases; bases outside gene matches: 20. The CDR3 bases are TGTGCCAGTTCCATGGCAGCGGGGGAGGCTTCGGAGACAGATACGCAGTATTTT. Translated, it gives CASSMAAGEASETDTQYF.

The V and J genes are TRBV5-4 and TRBJ1-1; tentatively, D is TRBD1 (6 bases). V shed 4 bases and J shed 1 base, with 11 bases lying between them. The CDR3 loop spans 14 amino acids. Germline CDR1 reads SGHNT; CDR2 reads YYREEE (reference sequence). CDR3 in amino acids: CASSHRTENTEAFF. The CDR3 DNA follows: TGTGCCAGCAGCCACAGGACAGAGAACACTGAAGCTTTCTTT.

V is TRBV2 and J is TRBJ2-3; D ambiguous. V shed 5 bases and J shed 0 bases, with 3 bases lying between them. Germline V CDR1 and CDR2: SNHLY, FYNNEI. The CDR3 has 12 amino acids. The CDR3 DNA is TGTGCCAGCAGTTCTAGCACAGATACGCAGTATTTT. Its translation is CASSSSTDTQYF. Looking up the rest from reference TRBV2 and TRBJ2-3 gives the full variable domain: EPEVTQTPSHQVTQMGQEVILRCVPISNHLYFYWYRQILGQKVEFLVSFYNNEISEKSEIFDDQFSVERPDGSNFTLKIRSTKLEDSAMYFCASSSSTDTQYFGPGTRLTVL.

V is TRBV7-2 and J is TRBJ1-4; possibly TRBD1 for D (5 bases). CDR3 size: 15 residues. V gave up 2 bases and J gave up 4 bases, with 11 bases separating them. Germline CDR1 is SGHTA and CDR2 is FQGNSA. The CDR3 DNA reads as TGTGCCAGCAGCTTACCAGGGTCGCTTAATGAAAAACTGTTTTTT. Its protein is CASSLPGSLNEKLFF.

The rearrangement joins TRBV5-1 to TRBJ2-1, with D perhaps TRBD2 (6 bases). There are 16 residues in the CDR3. Germline V gene lookup returns CDR1 SGHRS and CDR2 YFSETQ. V lost 4 bases and J 0 bases, leaving 14 bases between the germline ends. CDR3 DNA sequence: TGCGCCAGCAGCCAAATAGCGGCGCCCTCCTACAATGAGCAGTTCTTC. Protein product: CASSQIAAPSYNEQFF.

The CDR3 reads CASSGWGAGGVYEQYF. CDR3 in DNA: TGTGCCAGCAGCGGATGGGGAGCGGGGGGAGTATACGAGCAGTACTTC. The chain joins TRBV9 to TRBJ2-7; 9 bases line up with TRBD2. Trimming removed 3 bases from V and 4 bases from J; junction bases left unmatched: 11. The germline CDR1 and CDR2 sequences are SGDLS and YYNGEE. This CDR3 spans 16 amino acids.